The next 18 T cell receptor beta chains were all read from a single sample in a study of blood T cell repertoires in COVID-19. The protocol was immunoSEQ multiplex PCR, while the TCRdb copy is restricted to in-frame clones and leaves out a portion. Among some 240,000 clones listed, more than 75% were seen once. The specimen sequenced was PBMCs or T cells enriched from blood (not recorded which). The receptor source for this set is a woman aged 45-60 years who had been exposed to COVID-19.

J is TRBJ1-5 and V is TRBV10-2; D remains unclear. V dropped 3 bases and J dropped 5 bases, with 8 bases sitting between them. The CDR3 has 13 residues. Germline CDR1 reads WSHSY; CDR2 reads SAAADI. In DNA form, the CDR3 reads TGCGCCAGCAGTGACCTCCGAGATCAGCCCCAGCATTTT. Translation gives CASSDLRDQPQHF.

This chain joins TRBV11-2 and TRBJ1-2; 9 nucleotides align to TRBD1. This CDR3 has 13 amino acids. The germline V gene encodes CDR1 SGHAT and CDR2 FQNNGV. V trimming: 6 bases; J trimming: 7 bases; junction bases outside the gene matches: 6. As DNA, the CDR3 is TGTGCCAGCAGGCCGACAGGGGGTGGTGGCTACACCTTC. Encoded protein: CASRPTGGGGYTF.

The chain couples TRBV11-2 to TRBJ1-6; D is possibly TRBD1 (6 bases). Germline V lookup: CDR1 SGHAT, CDR2 FQNNGV. The CDR3 is 14 amino acids. Trimming stripped 1 base from V and 7 bases from J, with 8 bases between. CDR3 protein: CASSLAGQNSPLHF. The DNA for the CDR3 is TGTGCCAGCAGCTTAGCTGGACAGAATTCACCCCTCCACTTT.

The V call is TRBV2, the J call TRBJ2-1, with 8 bases matching TRBD2. After removal of 3 bases from V and 2 bases from J, the junction contained 3 bases not matched to a gene. The CDR3 runs 15 residues. Germline CDR1 reads SNHLY; CDR2 reads FYNNEI. The CDR3 bases are TGTGCCAGCAGTGAGGTAGCGGGGCCCTACAATGAGCAGTTCTTC. It specifies CASSEVAGPYNEQFF.

The chain joins TRBV19 to TRBJ1-1; TRBD1 is a possible D gene (5 bases). Germline loops: CDR1 LNHDA, CDR2 SQIVND (reference sequence). The CDR3 extends over 14 amino acids. The germline V and J ends were trimmed by 7 bases and 4 bases, with 16 bases remaining between them. For the CDR3, the DNA is TGTGCCAGTACCCTCTCGTGGGGGGTCACTGAAGCTTTCTTT. This translates into CASTLSWGVTEAFF.

This chain joins TRBV9 and TRBJ2-1, with TRBD2 identical over 13 bases. Per germline, CDR1 SGDLS and CDR2 YYNGEE. The CDR3 length is 15 residues. V lost 2 bases, J lost 7 bases, and 3 bases stayed unmatched. This chain's CDR3 is CASSVGTSGDNEQFF. The DNA of the CDR3 is TGTGCCAGCAGCGTTGGGACTAGCGGGGATAATGAGCAGTTCTTC.

This clone was counted once. The chain recombines TRBV6-1 with TRBJ1-5; TRBD1 might be the D (5 bases). This CDR3 spans 16 amino acids. Germline loops: CDR1 MNHNS, CDR2 SASEGT. Trimming stripped 2 bases from V and 2 bases from J, with 13 bases between. Here the CDR3 reads CASSEMPQGRNQPQHF. For the CDR3, the DNA is TGTGCCAGCAGTGAAATGCCCCAGGGCCGCAATCAGCCCCAGCATTTT.

The chain combines TRBV10-3 with TRBJ1-2; D is unclear. Germline CDR1 reads ENHRY; CDR2 reads SYGVKD. V was clipped by 0 bases and J by 3 bases, with 5 bases between them. The CDR3 loop spans 13 amino acids. The CDR3 bases are TGTGCCATCAGTGAGTCGAGAGACTATGGCTACACCTTC. Translation gives CAISESRDYGYTF.

The V and J genes are TRBV27 and TRBJ2-1, with 10 bases lining up with TRBD2. V shed 5 bases and J 5 bases; nucleotides not matched to a gene: 9. The V gene's germline CDR1 is MNHEY and CDR2 SMNVEV (reference sequence). CDR3 length: 16 amino acids. The CDR3 DNA is TGTGCCAGCAGTCCCCAGCGGGGGGGCCTGGACAATGAGCAGTTCTTC. Its translation: CASSPQRGGLDNEQFF.

The chain carries TRBV27 and TRBJ1-6; D unclear. The V end lost 3 bases, the J end lost 5 bases, and 8 bases lay between the germline ends. Germline CDR1 MNHEY, CDR2 SMNVEV (reference sequence). The CDR3 contains 14 residues. For the CDR3, the DNA is TGTGCCAGCAGTTTCTGGAGGGATAATTCACCCCTCCACTTT. Its protein product is CASSFWRDNSPLHF.

The rearrangement links TRBV5-4 to TRBJ2-7, with a tentative D call TRBD1 (6 bases). V was clipped by 2 bases and J by 7 bases, with 16 bases between them. Per germline, CDR1 SGHNT and CDR2 YYREEE (reference sequence). The CDR3 runs to 14 residues. The CDR3: CASSLRTEIREQYF. Written as DNA, the CDR3 is TGTGCCAGCAGCTTACGGACAGAGATAAGGGAGCAGTACTTC.

The V gene is TRBV28, the J gene TRBJ1-2; 7 bases fit TRBD1. The CDR3 runs to 16 residues. V was clipped by 10 bases and J by 4 bases; unmatched bases: 18. CDR1 and CDR2 (germline): MDHEN, SYDVKM. The CDR3 reads CAIRGGLGSASYGYTF. The CDR3 nucleotides read TGTGCCATCAGGGGGGGGCTGGGGTCGGCCAGCTATGGCTACACCTTC.

The rearrangement uses TRBV5-4 and TRBJ2-5; 10 bases align to TRBD1. Germline V gene data show CDR1 as SGHNT and CDR2 as YYREEE (reference sequence). V lost 4 bases and J lost 5; bases outside the gene matches: 8. The CDR3 spans 15 residues. CDR3 nucleotides: TGTGCCAGCAGCCCGCGACAGGGGGCCCGGGAGACCCAGTACTTC. Its protein product is CASSPRQGARETQYF.

The rearrangement links TRBV6-5 to TRBJ1-1, with 8 bases aligning to TRBD1. The germline V gene encodes CDR1 MNHEY and CDR2 SVGAGI. This CDR3 is built from 14 residues. Trimming cost V 5 bases and J 4 bases; bases outside gene matches: 6. In DNA form, the CDR3 reads TGTGCCAGCAGTATCGGACAGGGAGGCACTGAAGCTTTCTTT. Protein sequence: CASSIGQGGTEAFF.

DNA for the CDR3: TGCAGCGTTGACGGTCTAGGGGGCCGCGAGCAGTACTTC. Translation gives CSVDGLGGREQYF. The chain is built from TRBV29-1 and TRBJ2-7; 7 nucleotides match TRBD1. From germline, CDR1 is SQVTM and CDR2 ANQGSEA. This CDR3 region has 13 residues. Trimming took 3 bases from V and 6 from J; bases not matched to a gene: 8.

The chain employs TRBV6-5 and TRBJ2-7; the match to TRBD1 covers 8 bases. V lost 6 bases to trimming and J lost 4 bases; unmatched junction nucleotides: 11. Per the germline V gene, CDR1 is MNHEY and CDR2 is SVGAGI. CDR3 length: 15 residues. CDR3 DNA: TGTGCCAGCAGCCCCCGGGACAGGACTGTTTACGAGCAGTACTTC. It is translated as CASSPRDRTVYEQYF.

This rearrangement joins TRBV2 to TRBJ2-5, with 8 bases fitting TRBD1. The J segment lost 5 bases and the V segment lost 4 bases, leaving 3 bases of the junction unmatched. The germline V gene encodes CDR1 SNHLY and CDR2 FYNNEI. The CDR3 loop spans 13 amino acids. CDR3 protein: CASSGQGWETQYF. In DNA, the CDR3 is TGTGCCAGCAGTGGACAGGGGTGGGAGACCCAGTACTTC.

This clone has just one count. In the same sample, other DNA sequences code for this CDR3. CDR3: CASSGGTEAFF. CDR3 nucleotides: TGTGCCAGTAGTGGCGGGACTGAAGCTTTCTTT. The chain is built from TRBV19 and TRBJ1-1; unclear D gene. The CDR3 contains 11 residues. V was pared by 5 bases and J by 5 bases, with 6 bases between. Per the germline V gene, CDR1 is LNHDA and CDR2 is SQIVND (reference sequence).